Below are 32 T cell receptor beta chains sequenced from a single sample in a study of blood T cell repertoires in COVID-19. The repertoire was sequenced with immunoSEQ multiplex PCR; TCRdb's copy has only in-frame clones and lacks some. The sample lists roughly 280,000 clones, 85% to 90% seen once, with approximately 4% in the top ten. The sample comprised PBMCs or T cells enriched from blood (not recorded which). The receptors originated from a woman aged 30 to 39 with acute COVID-19.

This rearrangement joins TRBV5-5 to TRBJ1-6; a weak D match, TRBD1 (6 bases). Germline CDR1 SGHKS, CDR2 YYEKEE (reference sequence). The CDR3 runs 17 residues. The V and J ends lost 2 bases and 9 bases respectively, with 21 bases between them. The CDR3 here is CASSLRGQDSLGSPLHF. The DNA for the CDR3 is TGTGCCAGCAGCTTAAGGGGACAAGACTCTCTAGGTTCACCCCTCCACTTT. The variable domain in full, completed from reference TRBV5-5 and TRBJ1-6, reads DAGVTQSPTHLIKTRGQQVTLRCSPISGHKSVSWYQQVLGQGPQFIFQYYEKEERGRGNFPDRFSARQFPNYSSELNVNALLLGDSALYLCASSLRGQDSLGSPLHFGNGTRLTVT.

The chain carries TRBV3-1 (or the pseudogene TRBV3-2) and TRBJ2-6; 9 nucleotides line up with TRBD1. J was trimmed by 0 bases and V by 4 bases; bases with no gene match: 4. CDR3 length: 17 residues. The germline gives CDR1 LGHDT, CDR2 YNNKEL (reference sequence). The CDR3 here is CASSRQGEGSGANVLTF. The CDR3, as DNA: TGTGCCAGCAGCCGACAGGGGGAGGGCTCTGGGGCCAACGTCCTGACTTTC.

The chain couples TRBV5-1 to TRBJ1-1, with D possibly matching TRBD1 (5 bases). The CDR3 runs to 13 residues. Trimming shortened V by 0 bases and J by 7 bases, and 10 bases separated the two germline ends. The germline V gene encodes CDR1 SGHRS and CDR2 YFSETQ. The CDR3 nucleotides are TGCGCCAGCAGCTTGGCATGGGGGGATGAAGCTTTCTTT. It specifies CASSLAWGDEAFF.

The rearrangement joins TRBV5-5 to TRBJ2-1; D possibly corresponds to TRBD2 (6 bases). This CDR3 comprises 17 residues. In germline, CDR1 is SGHKS, CDR2 YYEKEE (reference sequence). V lost 0 bases, J lost 4 bases, and 17 bases lay in between. CDR3 sequence reads: CASSLATGVAVYNEQFF. The CDR3 region has the DNA TGTGCCAGCAGCTTGGCCACTGGGGTAGCGGTATACAATGAGCAGTTCTTC.

The CDR3 DNA sequence: TGTGCCAGTCCTCCCGGGTCTCATTATAGCAATCAGCCCCAGCATTTT. Protein: CASPPGSHYSNQPQHF. V gene TRBV21-1 combines with J gene TRBJ1-5. TRBV21-1 is a pseudogene. The CDR3 extends over 16 amino acids.

The chain carries TRBV10-3 and TRBJ2-1, with 7 bases identical to TRBD2. This CDR3 spans 13 amino acids. Germline V gene data show CDR1 as ENHRY and CDR2 as SYGVKD. J was trimmed by 6 bases and V by 7 bases; bases with no gene match: 6. The DNA of the CDR3 is TGTGCCATCACTCCTAGCGGAGGCAATGAGCAGTTCTTC. Translation gives CAITPSGGNEQFF.

The V and J genes are TRBV12-5 and TRBJ1-5, with a tentative D call TRBD1 (6 bases). The CDR3 length is 18 residues. Trimming left V 5 bases short and J 4 bases short, with 24 bases between. Germline V lookup: CDR1 LGHNT, CDR2 FRNRAP. The CDR3, as DNA: TGTGCTAGTGGTCCACTGCAGGGGATTTTTTTTTGTAATCAGCCCCAGCATTTT. This translates into CASGPLQGIFFCNQPQHF.

The gene calls are TRBV19 and TRBJ2-5; 9 bases fit TRBD2. J gave up 11 bases and V 7 bases, and 11 bases lay outside the gene matches. Per germline, CDR1 LNHDA and CDR2 SQIVND (reference sequence). This CDR3 comprises 13 residues. CDR3 sequence reads: CASNQREAGPQYF. DNA of the CDR3: TGTGCCAGTAATCAGCGGGAGGCAGGCCCGCAGTACTTC. The variable domain in full, with the rest retrieved from reference TRBV19 and TRBJ2-5, is DGGITQSPKYLFRKEGQNVTLSCEQNLNHDAMYWYRQDPGQGLRLIYYSQIVNDFQKGDIAEGYSVSREKKESFPLTVTSAQKNPTAFYLCASNQREAGPQYFGPGTRLLVL.

This clone was counted a few times. V gene TRBV7-2 combines with J gene TRBJ2-1; D unclear. Trimming left V 5 bases short and J 2 bases short, with 7 bases between. Looked up from germline, CDR1 is SGHTA and CDR2 is FQGNSA. The CDR3 is made up of 13 amino acids. The CDR3 loop is CASSLAAYNEQFF. CDR3 nucleotide sequence: TGTGCCAGCAGCCTCGCGGCCTACAATGAGCAGTTCTTC.

J is TRBJ1-3 and V is TRBV9; a weak D match, TRBD1 (5 bases). Germline V gene lookup returns CDR1 SGDLS and CDR2 YYNGEE. This CDR3 has 15 amino acids. Trimming removed 0 bases from V and 3 bases from J, with 10 bases in between. This CDR3 reads CASSVDPGNGNTIYF. DNA of the CDR3: TGTGCCAGCAGCGTAGATCCAGGGAATGGAAACACCATATATTTT.

V gene TRBV3-1 (or the pseudogene TRBV3-2) combines with J gene TRBJ2-1; 9 nucleotides line up with TRBD2. V lost 1 base to trimming and J lost 10 bases; unmatched junction nucleotides: 5. Germline V gene data show CDR1 as LGHDT and CDR2 as YNNKEL (reference sequence). CDR3 length: 14 residues. In nucleotides, the CDR3 is TGTGCCAGCAGCCAAGGGCTAGCGGGGCTAGAGCAGTTCTTC. As protein: CASSQGLAGLEQFF.

The gene calls are TRBV18 and TRBJ2-7; no firm D call. CDR1 and CDR2 (germline): KGHSH, LQKENI. The CDR3 has 12 residues. The germline V and J ends were trimmed by 2 bases and 3 bases, with 5 bases remaining between them. CDR3 coding DNA: TGTGCCAGCTCACCAACGGTCTACGAGCAGTACTTC. Its translation is CASSPTVYEQYF.

V is TRBV27 and J is TRBJ2-3; 10 bases are a match to TRBD2. Germline assignment: CDR1 MNHEY and CDR2 SMNVEV (reference sequence). V was pared by 7 bases and J by 0 bases, with 10 bases of the junction left unmatched. There are 17 residues in the CDR3. The CDR3 spells CASTVGLAEGSTDTQYF. CDR3 nucleotides: TGTGCCAGCACAGTAGGACTAGCGGAGGGGAGCACAGATACGCAGTATTTT.

The rearrangement uses TRBV5-6 and TRBJ1-6, with 8 bases lining up with TRBD1. From germline, CDR1 is SGHDT and CDR2 YYEEEE. The CDR3 runs 15 residues. The V gene end was trimmed by 4 bases and the J gene end by 10 bases; junction bases not matched to a gene: 10. CDR3 coding DNA: TGTGCCAGCAGCCGCAGGGGGCTGGGGAGATCACCCCTCCACTTT. Translated: CASSRRGLGRSPLHF.

The rearrangement uses TRBV11-1 and TRBJ2-7; 9 nucleotides agree with TRBD1. Germline assignment: CDR1 SGHAT and CDR2 FQDESV (reference sequence). V was clipped by 2 bases and J by 4 bases; unmatched bases: 6. The CDR3 contains 15 residues. The chain's CDR3 is CASSLIQGASYEQYF. The CDR3, as DNA: TGTGCCAGCAGCTTAATACAGGGGGCATCATACGAGCAGTACTTC.

The chain carries TRBV5-8 and TRBJ1-1, with D uncertain. Trimming shortened V by 0 bases and J by 1 base, and 16 bases separated the two germline ends. Germline CDR1 is SGHTS and CDR2 is YDEGEE. This CDR3 region has 17 residues. CDR3 residues: CASSLAFGDSGNTEAFF. CDR3 sequence (DNA): TGTGCCAGCAGCTTGGCCTTCGGCGACTCGGGGAACACTGAAGCTTTCTTT.

This sequence joins TRBV7-9 and TRBJ2-3; the match to TRBD1 covers 8 bases. Trimming took 5 bases from V and 4 from J; bases not matched to a gene: 8. CDR1 SEHNR and CDR2 FQNEAQ come from the germline V gene (reference sequence). The CDR3 length is 15 residues. CDR3 protein: CASSAQGDGADTQYF. CDR3 DNA sequence: TGTGCCAGCAGCGCACAGGGGGACGGAGCAGATACGCAGTATTTT.

The chain uses TRBV19 and TRBJ2-1; D unresolved. Per the germline V gene, CDR1 is LNHDA and CDR2 is SQIVND (reference sequence). The CDR3 spans 13 residues. Between the trimmed V and J ends, which lost 3 bases and 7 bases, there was a span of 10 bases. The CDR3 loop is CASSISELNEQFF. DNA for the CDR3: TGTGCCAGTAGTATTTCGGAGTTGAATGAGCAGTTCTTC.

V and J are TRBV5-1 and TRBJ2-1; 8 bases align to TRBD2. Germline V gives CDR1 SGHRS, CDR2 YFSETQ. The CDR3 sequence is 16 residues long. The ends lost 0 bases at V and 2 bases at J; junction bases unmatched: 4. The CDR3 is CASSLGVAGPYNEQFF. CDR3 in DNA: TGCGCCAGCAGCTTGGGTGTAGCGGGGCCCTACAATGAGCAGTTCTTC.

DNA for the CDR3: TGTGCCTGGGGGCCGATCGAAACTAGACAGAACACCGGGGAGCTGTTTTTT. It is translated as CAWGPIETRQNTGELFF. The V and J genes are TRBV30 and TRBJ2-2; D possibly corresponds to TRBD2 (5 bases). Germline CDR1 and CDR2: GTSNPN and SVGIG (reference sequence). This CDR3 has 17 amino acids. The ends were cut back, 5 bases at V and 1 base at J, with 20 bases in the middle.

This chain uses TRBV29-1 with TRBJ1-1; no firm D call. Deletions cut 0 bases from V and 9 bases from J, with 8 bases between. This CDR3 spans 11 amino acids. Germline assignment: CDR1 SQVTM and CDR2 ANQGSEA. CDR3 nucleotide sequence: TGCAGCGTTGAAGACGGGAGTCAAGCTTTCTTT. As protein: CSVEDGSQAFF.

The chain links TRBV27 to TRBJ2-4, with D possibly TRBD1 on 5 matching bases. The ends were cut back, 3 bases at V and 2 bases at J, with 20 bases in the middle. The CDR3 is 18 residues long. Germline V gene lookup returns CDR1 MNHEY and CDR2 SMNVEV (reference sequence). The CDR3 protein is CASSFKFDPGWTKNIQYF. CDR3 DNA: TGTGCCAGCAGTTTTAAGTTTGACCCAGGGTGGACCAAAAACATTCAGTACTTC.

The chain joins TRBV20-1 to TRBJ2-7; D possibly corresponds to TRBD2 (5 bases). CDR3 size: 11 residues. Per germline, CDR1 DFQATT and CDR2 SNEGSKA (reference sequence). V was clipped by 7 bases and J by 3 bases, with 10 bases between them. Here the CDR3 DNA reads TGCAGTGTGAGGGAGCGCTACGAGCAGTACTTC. Residues: CSVRERYEQYF.

V gene TRBV28 combines with J gene TRBJ2-7; the match to TRBD1 covers 7 bases. V shed 4 bases and J 6 bases; nucleotides not matched to a gene: 9. CDR3 size: 14 residues. Germline lookup yields CDR1 MDHEN and CDR2 SYDVKM. CDR3 sequence: CASSSPQGLGEQYF. In DNA form, the CDR3 reads TGTGCCAGCAGTTCCCCACAGGGGTTGGGCGAGCAGTACTTC.

The chain is built from TRBV27 and TRBJ2-3; 10 bases fit TRBD1. After removal of 4 bases from V and 1 base from J, the junction contained 8 bases not matched to a gene. Germline CDR1 is MNHEY and CDR2 is SMNVEV (reference sequence). This CDR3 spans 17 amino acids. This CDR3 is CASSSNRGTGGTDTQYF. As DNA, the CDR3 is TGTGCCAGCAGTTCCAACCGCGGGACAGGGGGCACAGATACGCAGTATTTT.

The gene calls are TRBV24-1 and TRBJ2-1; 7 bases match TRBD2. The V segment lost 1 base and the J segment 6 bases; nucleotides outside the gene matches: 2. The germline gives CDR1 KGHDR, CDR2 SFDVKD. CDR3 length: 14 residues. CDR3 coding DNA: TGTGCCACCAGTGATTTTTCTAGCGGCAATGAGCAGTTCTTC. Translated: CATSDFSSGNEQFF.

The chain combines TRBV7-2 with TRBJ1-1; 7 bases are shared with TRBD1. From germline, CDR1 is SGHTA and CDR2 FQGNSA. The CDR3 is 15 residues long. V shed 5 bases, J shed 6 bases, and the junction held 12 bases outside the gene matches. CDR3 region: CASSPPGTVNAEAFF. The CDR3 nucleotides read TGTGCCAGCAGCCCCCCTGGGACAGTCAACGCTGAAGCTTTCTTT.

The chain uses TRBV6-4 and TRBJ1-4; 7 nucleotides match TRBD1. V lost 3 bases to trimming and J lost 7 bases; unmatched junction nucleotides: 8. CDR1 and CDR2 from the germline V gene are MRHNA and SNTAGT. The CDR3 totals 15 residues. CDR3 nucleotides: TGTGCCAGCAGTGAGACAGGGTCCTACGGTGAAAAACTGTTTTTT. It codes for CASSETGSYGEKLFF.

The rearrangement uses TRBV7-9 and TRBJ2-7; a weak D match, TRBD1 (5 bases). Per germline, CDR1 SEHNR and CDR2 FQNEAQ (reference sequence). The ends were cut back, 1 base at V and 1 base at J, with 8 bases in the middle. The CDR3 consists of 14 residues. CDR3 in amino acids: CASSLVDTSYEQYF. The CDR3 DNA reads as TGTGCCAGCAGCTTAGTGGACACGTCCTACGAGCAGTACTTC. The whole variable domain, filled in from reference TRBV7-9 and TRBJ2-7, reads DTGVSQNPRHKITKRGQNVTFRCDPISEHNRLYWYRQTLGQGPEFLTYFQNEAQLEKSRLLSDRFSAERPKGSFSTLEIQRTEQGDSAMYLCASSLVDTSYEQYFGPGTRLTVT.

The CDR3 spells CASSQGARGNEQFF. The CDR3 nucleotides read TGTGCCAGTAGTCAGGGGGCGCGGGGAAATGAGCAGTTCTTC. The rearrangement links TRBV19 to TRBJ2-1; 8 nucleotides line up with TRBD1. Trimming at V came to 5 bases and at J to 7 bases, leaving 7 bases not matched to a gene. The CDR3 spans 14 residues. CDR1 is LNHDA, CDR2 SQIVND, per germline (reference sequence).

CDR3 amino acids: CASSLGTVTVSSYEQYF. The CDR3 region has the DNA TGCGCCAGCAGCTTGGGGACAGTAACCGTCTCCTCCTACGAGCAGTACTTC. The rearrangement links TRBV5-1 to TRBJ2-7; tentatively, D is TRBD1 (6 bases). Germline V lookup: CDR1 SGHRS, CDR2 YFSETQ. With 0 bases removed from V and 0 bases from J, the gap between germline ends came to 16 bases. CDR3 length: 17 residues. Combining the CDR3 with reference TRBV5-1 and TRBJ2-7 gives the whole variable domain KAGVTQTPRYLIKTRGQQVTLSCSPISGHRSVSWYQQTPGQGLQFLFEYFSETQRNKGNFPGRFSGRQFSNSRSEMNVSTLELGDSALYLCASSLGTVTVSSYEQYFGPGTRLTVT.

V gene TRBV27 combines with J gene TRBJ1-4; D remains unclear. Trimming took off 1 base at V and 7 bases at J, with 13 bases between the two ends. The CDR3 extends over 15 amino acids. From germline, CDR1 is MNHEY and CDR2 SMNVEV (reference sequence). The CDR3 DNA is TGTGCCAGCAGTTTATATCCGGAGCCCCCTGAAAAACTGTTTTTT. It is translated as CASSLYPEPPEKLFF.